This T cell receptor beta chain was obtained from a study of shared clonotypes between healthy human individuals. Regarding the study as a whole: Compared with clonotypes that all four donors shared, non-shared clonotypes had lower generation probabilities. Generally, estimated richness proved larger in naive subsets than it did in memory subsets.

As regards this clone: The antigen remains unidentified.

Germline loops: CDR1 SQVTM, CDR2 ANQGSEA. CDR3 size: 14 residues. Trimming pared 5 bases from V and 0 bases from J, leaving 12 bases between. Sequencing was performed with immunoSEQ multiplex PCR; in TCRdb, only in-frame clones are kept and a portion is missing. The repertoire has around 940,000 clones, 76% of them found once; the top ten carry over 1.3%. V and J are TRBV29-1 and TRBJ2-3; the D gene could be TRBD1 or TRBD2 (6 bases each). The TCR was taken from a man aged 18 to 35 in good health. The sample consisted of memory CD4+ T cells sorted from blood. Subset denoted: CD45RA-negative fraction. CDR3 sequence (DNA): TGCAGCGTTAAACGGGGGCTCAGCACAGATACGCAGTATTTT. Its protein is CSVKRGLSTDTQYF.